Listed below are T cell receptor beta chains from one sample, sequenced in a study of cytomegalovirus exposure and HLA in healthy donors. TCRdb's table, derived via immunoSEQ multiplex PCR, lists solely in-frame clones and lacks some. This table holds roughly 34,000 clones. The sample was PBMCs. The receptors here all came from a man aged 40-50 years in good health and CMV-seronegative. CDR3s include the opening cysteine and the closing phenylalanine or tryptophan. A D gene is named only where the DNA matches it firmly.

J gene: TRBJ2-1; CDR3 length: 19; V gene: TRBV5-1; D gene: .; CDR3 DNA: TGCGCCAGCAGCTTGTGGTCGGGCGGGCTACCCAGCTCCTACAATGAGCAGTTCTTC; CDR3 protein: CASSLWSGGLPSSYNEQFF
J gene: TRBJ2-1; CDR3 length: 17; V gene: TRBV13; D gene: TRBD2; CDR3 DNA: TGTGCCAGCAGCTTAGCCCAAACGGGAGGTCGCTACAATGAGCAGTTCTTC; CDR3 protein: CASSLAQTGGRYNEQFF
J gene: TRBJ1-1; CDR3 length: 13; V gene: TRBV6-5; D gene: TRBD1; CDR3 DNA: TGTGCCAGCAGTCCGGGACAGATCACTGAAGCTTTCTTT; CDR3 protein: CASSPGQITEAFF
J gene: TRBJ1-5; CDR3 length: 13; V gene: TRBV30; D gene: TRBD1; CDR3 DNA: TGTGCCTGGGAGGACAGGGTGGGTCAGCCCCAGCATTTT; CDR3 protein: CAWEDRVGQPQHF
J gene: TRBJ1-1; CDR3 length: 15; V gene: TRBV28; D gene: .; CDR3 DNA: TGTGCCAGCAGTTTGAGGGGGTCGGGGAACACTGAAGCTTTCTTT; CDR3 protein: CASSLRGSGNTEAFF
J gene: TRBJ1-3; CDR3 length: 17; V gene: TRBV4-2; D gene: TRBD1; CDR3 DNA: TGTGCCAGCAGCCGTCTTTCAGGGGGGAGCTCTGGAAACACCATATATTTT; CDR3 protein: CASSRLSGGSSGNTIYF
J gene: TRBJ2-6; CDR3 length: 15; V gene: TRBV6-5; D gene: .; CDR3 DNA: TGTGCCAGCAGTTACTCAGGGGCTGGGGCCAACGTCCTGACTTTC; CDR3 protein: CASSYSGAGANVLTF
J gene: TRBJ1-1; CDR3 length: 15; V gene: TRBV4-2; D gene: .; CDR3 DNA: TGTGCCAGCAGCCAAGTCGACAGTATGAACACTGAAGCTTTCTTT; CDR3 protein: CASSQVDSMNTEAFF
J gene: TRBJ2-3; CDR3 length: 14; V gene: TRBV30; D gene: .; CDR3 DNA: TGTGCCTGGAACCAGGACTCAGTCACAGATACGCAGTATTTT; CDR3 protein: CAWNQDSVTDTQYF
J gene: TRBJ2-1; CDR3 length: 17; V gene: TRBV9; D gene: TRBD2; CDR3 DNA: TGTGCCAGCAGCGGACGGACTAGCGGGAGGTCCTACAATGAGCAGTTCTTC; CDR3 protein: CASSGRTSGRSYNEQFF
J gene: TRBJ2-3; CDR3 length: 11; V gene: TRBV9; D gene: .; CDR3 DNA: TGTGCCAGCAGCGTAGCGGATACGCAGTATTTT; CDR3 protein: CASSVADTQYF